A selection of T cell receptor beta chains follows, all from one sample in a study of OX40 agonist ivuxolimab in advanced cancers. This table comes from immunoSEQ multiplex PCR, and its TCRdb copy is limited to in-frame clones, with some not included. The sample holds roughly 75,000 clones, 85% to 90% seen once. The sequences come from CD4+ or CD8+ T cells sorted from blood, collected in a trial of the OX40 agonist ivuxolimab. Receptors originate from an adult with an advanced solid tumor such as melanoma, head and neck, liver or kidney cancer. The CDR3 runs from the conserved cysteine through the conserved F or W. The D gene is left open where the match is weak. Size is stated for part of the rows, as once, few or many counts, or as a class when the clone is expanded.

v_gene: TRBV9
abundance: NA
d_gene: TRBD1
j_gene: TRBJ2-3
CDR3aa: CASSAWDRSTDTQYF
CDR3nt: TGTGCCAGCAGCGCTTGGGACAGAAGCACAGATACGCAGTATTTT

v_gene: TRBV10-2
abundance: NA
d_gene: NA
j_gene: TRBJ1-2
CDR3aa: CASTTEINYGYTF
CDR3nt: TGCGCCAGCACCACAGAAATTAACTATGGCTACACCTTC

v_gene: TRBV7-6
abundance: NA
d_gene: NA
j_gene: TRBJ2-1
CDR3aa: CASSLTRKNEQFF
CDR3nt: TGTGCCAGCAGCTTAACCCGGAAAAATGAGCAGTTCTTC

v_gene: TRBV5-4
abundance: NA
d_gene: TRBD2
j_gene: TRBJ2-7
CDR3aa: CASSPGLAPYEQYF
CDR3nt: TGTGCCAGCAGCCCGGGACTAGCCCCCTACGAGCAGTACTTC

v_gene: TRBV11-2
abundance: NA
d_gene: NA
j_gene: TRBJ2-3
CDR3aa: CASSGAGDTQYF
CDR3nt: TGTGCCAGCAGCGGAGCGGGAGATACGCAGTATTTT

v_gene: TRBV5-1
abundance: NA
d_gene: NA
j_gene: TRBJ2-5
CDR3aa: CASGPKNF
CDR3nt: TGCGCCAGCGGACCTAAGAACTTC

v_gene: TRBV7-2
abundance: NA
d_gene: NA
j_gene: TRBJ2-2
CDR3aa: CASSSLWPGELFF
CDR3nt: TGTGCCAGCAGCTCCCTATGGCCCGGGGAGCTGTTTTTT

v_gene: TRBV6-1
abundance: NA
d_gene: TRBD2
j_gene: TRBJ2-5
CDR3aa: CASSDWLAGVSQETQYF
CDR3nt: TGTGCCAGCAGTGACTGGCTAGCGGGAGTATCCCAAGAGACCCAGTACTTC

v_gene: TRBV6-5
abundance: NA
d_gene: NA
j_gene: TRBJ2-7
CDR3aa: CASSLRRDYEQYF
CDR3nt: TGTGCCAGCAGCCTCAGACGGGACTACGAGCAGTACTTC

v_gene: TRBV4-1
abundance: NA
d_gene: TRBD1
j_gene: TRBJ1-2
CDR3aa: CASSHPRQGASYGYTF
CDR3nt: TGCGCCAGCAGCCATCCCCGACAGGGGGCAAGCTATGGCTACACCTTC

v_gene: TRBV6-1
abundance: NA
d_gene: NA
j_gene: TRBJ2-7
CDR3aa: CASSEDALESYEQYF
CDR3nt: TGTGCCAGCAGTGAAGATGCACTAGAATCCTACGAGCAGTACTTC

v_gene: TRBV9
abundance: NA
d_gene: NA
j_gene: TRBJ2-5
CDR3aa: CASSPLGHRAAETQYF
CDR3nt: TGTGCCAGCAGCCCCCTAGGCCACAGGGCGGCGGAGACCCAGTACTTC

v_gene: TRBV7-9
abundance: once
d_gene: TRBD2
j_gene: TRBJ2-2
CDR3aa: CASSKLAGGHRAGELFF
CDR3nt: TGTGCCAGCAGCAAACTAGCGGGAGGCCATAGGGCCGGGGAGCTGTTTTTT

v_gene: TRBV11-2
abundance: NA
d_gene: NA
j_gene: TRBJ2-1
CDR3aa: CASTHDSNNEQFF
CDR3nt: TGTGCCAGCACCCATGACTCGAACAATGAGCAGTTCTTC

v_gene: TRBV13
abundance: NA
d_gene: NA
j_gene: TRBJ1-2
CDR3aa: CASPGGGDYGYTF
CDR3nt: TGTGCCAGCCCAGGAGGGGGGGACTATGGCTACACCTTC

v_gene: TRBV11-2
abundance: once
d_gene: NA
j_gene: TRBJ1-3
CDR3aa: CASSLDRVGYSGNTIYF
CDR3nt: TGTGCCAGCAGCTTAGATAGGGTCGGATACTCTGGAAACACCATATATTTT

v_gene: TRBV29-1
abundance: NA
d_gene: NA
j_gene: TRBJ2-3
CDR3aa: CSVDQGTPDTQYF
CDR3nt: TGCAGCGTAGACCAGGGAACCCCAGATACGCAGTATTTT

v_gene: TRBV9
abundance: NA
d_gene: TRBD1
j_gene: TRBJ2-3
CDR3aa: CASSVGTGGSTDTQYF
CDR3nt: TGTGCCAGCAGCGTTGGGACAGGGGGCTCCACAGATACGCAGTATTTT

v_gene: TRBV5-3
abundance: NA
d_gene: NA
j_gene: TRBJ1-6
CDR3aa: CARSFAGAYNSPLHF
CDR3nt: TGTGCCAGAAGCTTTGCAGGGGCCTATAATTCACCCCTCCACTTT

v_gene: TRBV6-5
abundance: NA
d_gene: NA
j_gene: TRBJ1-1
CDR3aa: CASSPDYMNTEAFF
CDR3nt: TGTGCCAGCTCTCCCGACTATATGAACACTGAAGCTTTCTTT

v_gene: TRBV9
abundance: NA
d_gene: TRBD1
j_gene: TRBJ1-1
CDR3aa: CASSGRTGGEAFF
CDR3nt: TGTGCCAGCAGCGGACGGACAGGGGGTGAAGCTTTCTTT

v_gene: TRBV13
abundance: NA
d_gene: NA
j_gene: TRBJ2-7
CDR3aa: CASSFAPGEQYF
CDR3nt: TGTGCCAGCAGCTTTGCCCCCGGAGAGCAGTACTTC

v_gene: TRBV29-1
abundance: NA
d_gene: NA
j_gene: TRBJ2-1
CDR3aa: CSVVPDWNNEQFF
CDR3nt: TGCAGCGTGGTACCTGACTGGAACAATGAGCAGTTCTTC

v_gene: TRBV7-9
abundance: NA
d_gene: NA
j_gene: TRBJ2-3
CDR3aa: CASSLVGPDTQYF
CDR3nt: TGTGCCAGCAGCTTAGTTGGGCCAGATACGCAGTATTTT

v_gene: TRBV20-1
abundance: NA
d_gene: NA
j_gene: TRBJ2-1
CDR3aa: CSAFNSHEQFF
CDR3nt: TGCAGTGCTTTTAACAGCCATGAGCAGTTCTTC

v_gene: TRBV11-3
abundance: NA
d_gene: NA
j_gene: TRBJ2-7
CDR3aa: CASSLGAYEQYF
CDR3nt: TGTGCCAGCAGCTTAGGGGCCTACGAGCAGTACTTC

v_gene: TRBV30
abundance: NA
d_gene: NA
j_gene: TRBJ2-3
CDR3aa: CASDVGVVSPDTQYF
CDR3nt: TGTGCTTCGGATGTCGGGGTTGTGTCCCCAGATACGCAGTATTTT

v_gene: TRBV30
abundance: NA
d_gene: TRBD1
j_gene: TRBJ1-1
CDR3aa: CAWSLTGGGAFF
CDR3nt: TGTGCCTGGAGCCTAACAGGGGGGGGTGCTTTCTTT

v_gene: TRBV11-1
abundance: NA
d_gene: TRBD1
j_gene: TRBJ2-7
CDR3aa: CASSFIQGADEQYF
CDR3nt: TGTGCCAGCAGCTTTATACAGGGGGCGGACGAGCAGTACTTC

v_gene: TRBV28
abundance: NA
d_gene: NA
j_gene: TRBJ1-5
CDR3aa: CASSSLGGRNQPQHF
CDR3nt: TGTGCCAGCAGTTCACTAGGAGGGCGCAATCAGCCCCAGCATTTT

v_gene: TRBV19
abundance: NA
d_gene: NA
j_gene: TRBJ1-2
CDR3aa: CASSITAEANYGYTF
CDR3nt: TGTGCCAGTAGTATAACGGCGGAAGCTAACTATGGCTACACCTTC

v_gene: TRBV19
abundance: NA
d_gene: NA
j_gene: TRBJ1-5
CDR3aa: CASSISPGSWDQPQHF
CDR3nt: TGTGCCAGTAGTATTAGCCCCGGGAGTTGGGATCAGCCCCAGCATTTT

v_gene: TRBV6-1
abundance: NA
d_gene: NA
j_gene: TRBJ1-5
CDR3aa: CASSYSEENQPQHF
CDR3nt: TGTGCCAGCAGTTATAGTGAGGAAAATCAGCCCCAGCATTTT

v_gene: TRBV20-1
abundance: NA
d_gene: NA
j_gene: TRBJ2-2
CDR3aa: CSVGELFF
CDR3nt: TGCAGTGTCGGGGAGCTGTTTTTT

v_gene: TRBV30
abundance: NA
d_gene: TRBD2
j_gene: TRBJ2-1
CDR3aa: CAWVLAGYNEQFF
CDR3nt: TGTGCCTGGGTTTTAGCGGGTTACAATGAGCAGTTCTTC

v_gene: TRBV7-8
abundance: NA
d_gene: NA
j_gene: TRBJ1-1
CDR3aa: CASSLRAMNTEAFF
CDR3nt: TGTGCCAGCAGCCTACGGGCGATGAACACTGAAGCTTTCTTT

v_gene: TRBV9
abundance: NA
d_gene: NA
j_gene: TRBJ2-5
CDR3aa: CASSVAAAEQETQYF
CDR3nt: TGTGCCAGCAGCGTAGCTGCGGCAGAACAAGAGACCCAGTACTTC

v_gene: TRBV18
abundance: NA
d_gene: TRBD1
j_gene: TRBJ2-7
CDR3aa: CASSPAGGPYEQYF
CDR3nt: TGTGCCAGCTCACCGGCAGGGGGCCCCTACGAGCAGTACTTC

v_gene: TRBV5-1
abundance: NA
d_gene: NA
j_gene: TRBJ1-1
CDR3aa: CASSFFRPGRATTEAFF
CDR3nt: TGCGCCAGCAGCTTCTTTAGACCGGGCAGGGCCACCACTGAAGCTTTCTTT

v_gene: TRBV7-9
abundance: NA
d_gene: TRBD1
j_gene: TRBJ2-1
CDR3aa: CASSVRPGQGVRSYNEQFF
CDR3nt: TGTGCCAGCAGCGTGAGGCCGGGACAGGGGGTTAGATCCTACAATGAGCAGTTCTTC

v_gene: TRBV19
abundance: NA
d_gene: NA
j_gene: TRBJ2-1
CDR3aa: CASSIDLASNYNEQFF
CDR3nt: TGTGCCAGTAGTATAGATCTGGCCAGTAACTACAATGAGCAGTTCTTC

v_gene: TRBV28
abundance: NA
d_gene: TRBD2
j_gene: TRBJ2-7
CDR3aa: CASSPGDGTSGRRDYYEQYF
CDR3nt: TGTGCCAGCAGCCCGGGGGACGGGACTAGCGGGAGAAGGGATTACTACGAGCAGTACTTC